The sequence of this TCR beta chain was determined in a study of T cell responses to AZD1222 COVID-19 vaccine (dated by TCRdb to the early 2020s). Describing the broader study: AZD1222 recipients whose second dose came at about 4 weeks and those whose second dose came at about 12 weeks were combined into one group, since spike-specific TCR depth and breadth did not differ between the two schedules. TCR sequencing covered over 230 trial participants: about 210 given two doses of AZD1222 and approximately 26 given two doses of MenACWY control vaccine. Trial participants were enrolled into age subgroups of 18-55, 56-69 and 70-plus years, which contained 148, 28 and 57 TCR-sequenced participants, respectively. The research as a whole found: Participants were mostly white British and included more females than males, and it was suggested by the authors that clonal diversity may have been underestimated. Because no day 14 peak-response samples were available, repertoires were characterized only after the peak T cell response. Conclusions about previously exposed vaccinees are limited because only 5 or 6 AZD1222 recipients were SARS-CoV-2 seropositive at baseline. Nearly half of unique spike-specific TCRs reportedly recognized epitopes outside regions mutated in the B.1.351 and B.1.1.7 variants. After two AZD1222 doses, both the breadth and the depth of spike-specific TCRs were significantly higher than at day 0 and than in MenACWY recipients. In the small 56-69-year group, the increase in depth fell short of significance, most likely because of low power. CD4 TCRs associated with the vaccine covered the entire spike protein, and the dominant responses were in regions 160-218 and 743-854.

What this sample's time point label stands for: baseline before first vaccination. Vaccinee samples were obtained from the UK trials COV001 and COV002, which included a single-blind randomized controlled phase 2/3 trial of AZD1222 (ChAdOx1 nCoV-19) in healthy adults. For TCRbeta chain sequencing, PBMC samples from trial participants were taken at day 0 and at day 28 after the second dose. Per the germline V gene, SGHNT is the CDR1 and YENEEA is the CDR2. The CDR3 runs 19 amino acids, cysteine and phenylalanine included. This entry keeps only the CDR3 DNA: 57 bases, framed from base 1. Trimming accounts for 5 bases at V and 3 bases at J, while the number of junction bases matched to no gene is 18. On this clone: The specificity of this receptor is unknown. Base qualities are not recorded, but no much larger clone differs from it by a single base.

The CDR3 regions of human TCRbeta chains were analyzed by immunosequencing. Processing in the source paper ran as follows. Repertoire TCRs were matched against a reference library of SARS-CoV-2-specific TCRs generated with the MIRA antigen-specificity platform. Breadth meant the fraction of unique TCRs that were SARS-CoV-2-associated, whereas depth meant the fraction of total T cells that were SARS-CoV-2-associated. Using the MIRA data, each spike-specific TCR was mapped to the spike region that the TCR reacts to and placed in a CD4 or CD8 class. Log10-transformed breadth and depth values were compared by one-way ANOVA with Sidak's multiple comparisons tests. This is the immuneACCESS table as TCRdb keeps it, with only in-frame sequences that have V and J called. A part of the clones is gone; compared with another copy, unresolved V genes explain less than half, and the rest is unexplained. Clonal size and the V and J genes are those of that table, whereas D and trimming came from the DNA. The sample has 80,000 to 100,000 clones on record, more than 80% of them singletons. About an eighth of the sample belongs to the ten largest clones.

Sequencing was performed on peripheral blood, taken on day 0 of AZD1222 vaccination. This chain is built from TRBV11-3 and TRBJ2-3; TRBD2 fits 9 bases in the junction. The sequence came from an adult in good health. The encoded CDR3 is CASSLGVAGGLGRTDTQYF. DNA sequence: TGTGCCAGCAGCCTGGGTGTGGCGGGAGGGCTGGGTCGTACAGATACGCAGTATTTT.